This TCR beta chain came from a study of blood T cell repertoires in COVID-19 (dated by TCRdb to about 2020). Background on the whole study: Samples covering the acute and convalescent phases of COVID-19 were provided by collaborators in the United States, Italy and Spain. Where available, HLA class I and class II types were obtained from metadata supplied by the sample provider rather than from assay-based typing. A de-identified subject ID, COVID-19 status, age in years and sex were almost always included in the sample metadata. The dataset comprised deeply sampled blood TCRbeta repertoires from subjects exposed to, actively infected with, or recovered from COVID-19. The material from the prospective study consisted of cDNA or gDNA derived from T cells, B-cell-depleted T cells, or PBMCs. A freely available public database, intended as a resource for researchers studying the immune response to SARS-CoV-2, is where the repertoires were released. Samples came from the ongoing ImmuneRACE study (first 160 participants) plus 1,254 subjects from 6 global collaborators.

The CDR3 runs 12 amino acids, cysteine and phenylalanine included. Solely the CDR3 DNA is kept, with 36 bases framed from the first base. Trimming removed 5 bases from V and 4 bases from J; the gene matches leave 2 bases unexplained. Based on the germline V gene, the CDR1 and CDR2 sequences are SNHLY and FYNNEI. Collaborating institutions collected whole blood in K2EDTA tubes following their own protocols. For TCRbeta analysis, collaborator samples were shipped as frozen whole blood, as isolated PBMCs, or as DNA extracted from either sample type. As for this clone: Its cognate antigen has yet to be identified. Per-base quality was not reported, and no clone a single base away is much larger than it.

The paper as a whole reports these results and caveats: The amount of clinical and demographic metadata varied by source and participant and was provided uncurated.

TCRbeta CDR3 regions were amplified from genomic DNA by means of the immunoSEQ Assay, a bias-controlled multiplex PCR. In the paper's pipeline: Within the assay, amplification of reference gene primers was used to estimate how many nucleated cells each sample contained. Sequence reads were collapsed and filtered to measure the absolute abundance of every unique TCRbeta CDR3 rearrangement. For each sample, productive Simpson clonality was calculated by taking the square root of Simpson's diversity index across productive rearrangements. What TCRdb holds here is the immuneACCESS table cut down to in-frame rearrangements. Part of the clones is not present; checked against another copy, under half of the missing clones reflect an unresolved V gene, and the others are unexplained. V and J calls and clone size are as listed in that table; D and trimming were resolved from the DNA. The sample contains tens of thousands of clones, about 83% of them found a single time. 23% of the sample belongs to the ten largest clones.

The sequence links TRBV2 to TRBJ2-7; a stretch of 7 junction bases matches TRBD2. Sequences were obtained from peripheral blood. The TCR sequence derives from a human donor in a cohort sampled during active COVID-19. This receptor has the CDR3 CASSPSGYEQYF. The DNA sequence is as follows: TGTGCCAGCAGTCCTAGCGGATACGAGCAGTACTTC.